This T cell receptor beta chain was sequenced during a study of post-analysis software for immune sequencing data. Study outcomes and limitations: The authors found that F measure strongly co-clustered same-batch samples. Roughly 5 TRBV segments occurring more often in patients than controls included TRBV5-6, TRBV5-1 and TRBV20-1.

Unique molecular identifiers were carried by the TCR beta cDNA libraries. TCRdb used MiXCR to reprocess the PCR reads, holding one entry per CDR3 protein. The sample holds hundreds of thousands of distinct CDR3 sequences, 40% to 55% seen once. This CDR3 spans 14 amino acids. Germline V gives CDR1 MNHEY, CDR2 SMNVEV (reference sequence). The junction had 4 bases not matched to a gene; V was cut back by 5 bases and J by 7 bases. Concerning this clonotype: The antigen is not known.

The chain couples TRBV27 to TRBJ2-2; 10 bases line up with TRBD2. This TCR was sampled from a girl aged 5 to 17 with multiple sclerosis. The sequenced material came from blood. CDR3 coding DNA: TGTGCCAGCAGTCCGGGACTAGCGATCGGGGAGCTGTTTTTT. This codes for CASSPGLAIGELFF.